The present T cell receptor (beta chain) was sequenced within a study of cytomegalovirus exposure and HLA in healthy donors (dated by TCRdb to the late 2010s). About the full investigation: An earlier analysis of approximately 640 of the donors reported approximately 300 Gb of sequence data and 100 million to 140 million unique TCR beta sequences from about 200 million T cells. An early release covering 500 to 750 HLA-typed donors comprised about 300 gigabases of sequencing data and 85 million to 100 million unique TCR sequences. Of the roughly 390 genotyped donors, 65% to 90% fell in the genetic ancestry cluster associated with self-reported Caucasian donors. The study was designed to test whether signatures of past pathogen exposure could be identified by cataloging public T cell receptors. The study profiled the T cell repertoires of more than 500 subjects by immunosequencing and related them to cytomegalovirus serostatus. In addition to the first cohort of hundreds of subjects, a separate validation cohort of 120 different subjects was used. The study combined high-throughput TCR immunosequencing, statistical association of individual TCRs with disease status, and machine learning to predict cytomegalovirus infection status. A later analysis re-examined previously published TCR beta repertoires from more than 650 donors and added high-resolution HLA genotyping to investigate patterns of TCR occurrence. In the later analysis, no new phenotypic data were used to find candidate immune exposures; instead, reliance was placed on TCR beta sequences and their occurrence across donors. An earlier analysis of around 580 of the donors used high-throughput TCR beta sequencing to judge whether each TCR beta V gene segment behaved as functional or pseudogenic. Donor age, sex, ethnicity and CMV serostatus were compiled together with the repertoire data. A later genetic analysis used genome-wide SNP genotypes for about 55% of the 666 donors, treating that subset as a discovery cohort. All discovery cohort repertoires had been generated on a single sequencing platform. Both class I and class II loci were covered by HLA typing, at four-digit resolution. Typing coverage varied by locus: about 629-630 donors for A, B, C, DRB1 and DQB1; more than 500 for DQA1; about 590 for DPA1; some 470 for DPB1. Because of strong linkage in the cohort, roughly five DR-DQ haplotypes were treated as single units for association and clustering. Across around 400 genotyped donors of the cohort, an average of about 220,000 unique TCR beta nucleotide sequences per donor were sequenced, and roughly a sixth of those sequences were non-productive. General conclusions and limits of the study: Strong co-occurrence of HLA alleles, especially DR and DQ, made assigning TCR associations to individual alleles difficult. The only immune exposure information available for the cohort was CMV serostatus. HLA typing was unavailable for some donors at each locus, so association tests used only the typed subset. A total of fewer than 200 TCR beta chains were listed by the study as associated with cytomegalovirus. In a later analysis, HLA-associated TCR beta chains were found to be more clonally expanded and to have lower generation probabilities than equally common non-associated chains. An association between a missense DCLRE1C variant and V-gene and J-gene trimming of TCR beta chains was found in a later genetic analysis and replicated in an independent cohort. The presence/absence analyses assumed that sequencing depth was roughly uniform across donors, and that assumption may not be true. A further reported finding was that TCR beta sequences accurately predicted the HLA-A and HLA-B alleles for most subjects in the first cohort. Because counts were too low, roughly 18 rarely observed V segments, including chromosome 9 orphons, were left out of the earlier analysis of approximately 500 of the donors. Cytomegalovirus status was reported to be diagnosed by the classifier with high specificity and sensitivity in both the original and validation cohorts. In vitro tests confirmed that a few of the cytomegalovirus-associated TCR beta chains recognize cytomegalovirus antigens. According to a later genetic analysis, donors in an Asian-associated ancestry cluster had fewer N-insertions in productive TCRs than the approximately 700-donor mean. A later analysis associated about 17,000 TCR beta sequences with specific HLA alleles at a false discovery rate of 0.05. A cluster of highly shared sequence variants was judged likely to represent a technical artifact of the sequencing pipeline. It was suggested by the authors that the approach could potentially be generalized to other disease states and immunological phenotypes. Several of the top co-occurrence clusters appeared to be linked to parvovirus B19, influenza, CMV and Epstein-Barr virus, according to a later analysis. Most CMV-associated TCR beta chains appeared to be HLA-restricted in a later analysis, and the HLA associations seemed to be driven largely by CMV exposure. Only TCR beta chains were sequenced in this cohort, and the absence of alpha or paired-chain data limited detectable features. Correlated functional status among segregating V segments might be attributable to linkage disequilibrium, but an unknown experimental factor could not be ruled out. In an earlier analysis of 587 of the donors, most TCR beta V segments appeared in productive rearrangements about 90% or about 30% of the time, broadly matching IMGT annotations. Most TCR sequences were seen in very few donors, while some public TCRs were found in many individuals. The 87-base-pair reads could not distinguish some IMGT-functional V segments, including TRBV6-2 and TRBV6-3, so those segments were excluded. In a later analysis, TCR association rates were found to vary across HLA loci, with the most associated TCRs seen for DRB1 alleles and the fewest for HLA-C alleles.

The cohort comprised some 730 healthy bone marrow donors. Cohort members were all nominally healthy when sampled, although unrecorded immune exposures were likely present. The donor tested CMV seronegative and was one of the 352 seronegative cohort members. A peripheral blood sample was provided by each donor, and peripheral blood mononuclear cells were used for TCR beta sequencing. The Qiagen DNeasy Blood Extraction Kit was used to extract genomic DNA from the blood cell samples. V loses 0 bases, J loses 5 bases, and the germline ends lie 8 bases apart. The CDR3 measures 13 amino acids from cysteine to phenylalanine. Left in the record is the CDR3 DNA by itself, 39 bases read in frame from the first base. CDR1 and CDR2, looked up from the germline V gene (reference sequence), are SGHNT and YYREEE. A remark on this clone: It lacks a known antigen. No much larger clone is present one base from it, and per-base qualities are unavailable.

Library method: the immunoSEQ multiplex PCR assay. For the multiplex PCR, a mixture combining 60 forward primers for TCR Vbeta segments and 13 reverse primers for TCR Jbeta segments was used. The CDR3 region of rearranged TCR beta genes was amplified from genomic DNA by a multiplex PCR assay. The Illumina HiSeq System was used to sequence the amplified TCR beta libraries as 87-base-pair reads. Regarding the original processing steps: A later analysis counted around 72 million unique TCR beta chains across the 550 to 700 repertoires, and some 11 million of these chains were shared by at least two donors. Raw reads were error-corrected and collapsed into unique sequences by a nearest-neighbor algorithm in which closely related sequences were merged to remove PCR and sequencing errors. Alignment of CDR3 sequences to IMGT reference sequences was used to assign V, D and J gene segments. For a sequence to be retained, a match of at least six nucleotides was required to both a V gene segment and a J gene segment. A rearrangement was called productive if the CDR3 had no stop codons and remained in frame with V and J, and every other rearrangement was called non-productive. Following IMGT convention, CDR3 was defined as the stretch from the second conserved V-encoded cysteine to the conserved J-encoded phenylalanine. The earlier analysis of roughly 590 of the donors excluded sequences that lacked an unambiguous match to a single V gene segment. In an earlier analysis of some 590 of the donors, V segments were called functional above 56.7% productive rearrangements and were called segregating when the between-donor standard deviation exceeded 5%. A statistical classification framework was built to diagnose cytomegalovirus status from the catalog of TCR beta chain sequences. In a later analysis, TCR nucleotide sequences were compared against IMGT/GENE-DB human TR gene sequences so that V and J genes could be assigned. In a later analysis, CDR3 sequences and most-parsimonious VDJ recombination scenarios were assigned using the TCRdist pipeline. A later analysis defined each TCR beta chain by its CDR3 amino acid sequence plus V-gene family, and excluded reads lacking a unique V-gene family. A later analysis removed nearly 600 highly shared, low-generation-probability nucleotide sequences to deal with suspected cross-contamination and a sequencing artifact. In a later analysis, a clonal expansion index for each public chain was calculated from normalized within-repertoire ranks of inferred template counts. A later analysis computed generation probabilities with a VDJ recombination model fitted to out-of-frame rearrangements, and checked the results against IGoR. A later analysis scored TCR-TCR, TCR-HLA and TCR-CMV co-occurrence with hypergeometric tests, applying a repertoire-size bias correction to TCR pairs. In a later analysis, false discovery rates were estimated by permuting HLA or CMV assignments 20 times. In a later analysis, co-occurring TCRs were grouped with DBSCAN, and TCRdist sequence similarity was added when clustering was performed within HLA-allele-positive subsets. Repertoires with fewer than 30,000 or more than 120,000 public chains, plus five repertoires with anomalous nucleotide sharing, were excluded from co-occurrence clustering. TCRdb stores this immuneACCESS table with in-frame sequences only. Part of the clones is absent; in the studies checked, under half of the shortfall reflects unresolved V genes, and no reason is known for the rest. Clone size and the V and J calls come from that table; the DNA yielded D and trimming. The sample data list about 150,000 clones, and around three quarters of these were observed just once. 3% to 3.5% of the sample is in the top ten clones.

Sequenced: PBMCs. This sequence uses TRBV5-4 and TRBJ1-1, and TRBD1 may be the D gene, going by 6 matching bases. This receptor was obtained from a male donor in good health and CMV-seronegative. The CDR3 in this case is CASSLGTGTEAFF. At the DNA level, the sequence is TGTGCCAGCAGCTTGGGTACAGGGACTGAAGCTTTCTTT.